The 26 T cell receptor beta chains listed next were all sequenced from one sample in a study of neurological immune-mediated disorders. In TCRdb, the 5' RACE reads were re-called with MiXCR into one record per CDR3 protein. The top ten hold 25% to 30% of the sample, which has approximately 27,000 distinct CDR3 sequences, under 25% seen once. The sample consisted of CD4+ T cells from blood. The source of these receptors is a man aged 45-65 years with HTLV-1-associated myelopathy (HAM/TSP).

V usage is TRBV20-1 and J usage is TRBJ2-1, with unresolved D. V dropped 1 base and J dropped 7 bases, with 17 bases sitting between them. Germline assignment: CDR1 DFQATT and CDR2 SNEGSKA (reference sequence). CDR3 length equals 15 residues. CDR3 coding DNA: TGCAGTGCTAGAGTCGGTGAATTGGGATATAATGAGCAGTTCTTC. This codes for CSARVGELGYNEQFF.

This clonotype has at least ten counts. The chain couples TRBV29-1 to TRBJ1-1, with 11 bases matching TRBD1. Germline trimming cut 8 bases from V and 5 bases from J; bases unmatched to any gene: 10. The CDR3 consists of 14 residues. The germline gives CDR1 SQVTM, CDR2 ANQGSEA. In nucleotides, the CDR3 is TGCAGCACTTCATCCCGGGACAGGGGGACTGAAGCTTTCTTT. This sequence encodes CSTSSRDRGTEAFF. Variable domain in full (rest from reference TRBV29-1 and TRBJ1-1): SAVISQKPSRDICQRGTSLTIQCQVDSQVTMMFWYRQQPGQSLTLIATANQGSEATYESGFVIDKFPISRPNLTFSTLTVSNMSPEDSSIYLCSTSSRDRGTEAFFGQGTRLTVV.

This clonotype was seen many times. The rearrangement uses TRBV11-2 and TRBJ2-5; D is undetermined. CDR3 length: 13 amino acids. Looked up from germline, CDR1 is SGHAT and CDR2 is FQNNGV. Trimming shortened V by 1 base and J by 4 bases, and 7 bases separated the two germline ends. CDR3 loop: CASSLGSLETQYF. The CDR3 region has the DNA TGTGCCAGCAGCTTAGGATCCTTAGAGACCCAGTACTTC.

The V call is TRBV5-4, the J call TRBJ1-2, with TRBD1 as a possible D gene (6 bases). CDR3 size: 15 residues. The germline V gene has CDR1 SGHNT and CDR2 YYREEE (reference sequence). V lost 3 bases and J 1 base, leaving 13 bases between the germline ends. The CDR3 is CASSSSQGYNYGYTF. In DNA, the CDR3 is TGTGCCAGCAGCTCATCACAGGGATATAACTATGGCTACACCTTC.

The sample holds many counts of this clonotype. The chain links TRBV2 to TRBJ1-1; the D is unclear. Germline loops: CDR1 SNHLY, CDR2 FYNNEI. The CDR3 covers 14 residues. Trimming pared 6 bases from V and 4 bases from J, leaving 15 bases between. This chain's CDR3 is CASRGGGPTTEAFF. In DNA, the CDR3 is TGTGCCAGCAGGGGTGGAGGGCCGACCACTGAAGCTTTCTTT.

This clonotype has ten or more counts. The V call is TRBV20-1, the J call TRBJ2-3; TRBD2 agrees at 10 bases. The CDR3 contains 14 residues. The V segment lost 6 bases and the J segment 9 bases; nucleotides outside the gene matches: 12. Germline V gene lookup returns CDR1 DFQATT and CDR2 SNEGSKA (reference sequence). The chain's CDR3 is CSAQGAGGPATQYF. CDR3 DNA: TGCAGTGCACAAGGAGCGGGGGGGCCGGCCACGCAGTATTTT.

This clonotype came up many times. The chain is built from TRBV10-3 and TRBJ2-1, with 13 bases aligning to TRBD2. Germline lookup yields CDR1 ENHRY and CDR2 SYGVKD. The CDR3 sequence is 15 residues long. The trim removed 7 bases at V and 8 bases at J, leaving 8 bases unmatched. CDR3: CAIKRGTSGVDEQFF. DNA of the CDR3: TGTGCCATCAAGAGGGGGACTAGCGGGGTAGATGAGCAGTTCTTC.

This clonotype was counted at least ten times. The rearrangement links TRBV24-1 to TRBJ2-1; TRBD1 might be the D (5 bases). The CDR3 extends over 13 amino acids. V lost 8 bases, J lost 7 bases, and 14 bases lay in between. The germline V gene has CDR1 KGHDR and CDR2 SFDVKD. The chain's CDR3 is CATTQGAGNEQFF. CDR3 nucleotides: TGTGCCACCACTCAAGGGGCTGGGAATGAGCAGTTCTTC.

This chain joins TRBV12-3 or TRBV12-4 and TRBJ1-2, with D possibly TRBD1 on 5 matching bases. The CDR3 has 13 residues. V was cut by 4 bases and J by 4 bases, with 10 bases left in between. CDR3 amino acids: CASSSDSGYGYTF. CDR3 in DNA: TGTGCCAGCAGTTCCGACAGCGGCTATGGCTACACCTTC.

Ten or more counts support this clonotype. V gene TRBV7-3 combines with J gene TRBJ2-2; D not certain. CDR1 and CDR2 from the germline V gene are SGHTA and FQGTGA. The CDR3 length is 12 residues. The V end lost 6 bases, the J end lost 8 bases, and 10 bases lay between the germline ends. DNA of the CDR3: TGTGCCAGCAGTATCGGAAATGGGGAGCTGTTTTTT. Encoded protein: CASSIGNGELFF.

The V call is TRBV25-1, the J call TRBJ1-2; 9 bases align to TRBD1. Germline assignment: CDR1 MGHDK and CDR2 SYGVNS. V shed 7 bases, J shed 1 base, and the junction held 7 bases outside the gene matches. CDR3 length equals 15 residues. The CDR3 reads CASTSAGQGNYGYTF. For the CDR3, the DNA is TGTGCCAGCACCTCCGCGGGACAGGGTAACTATGGCTACACCTTC.

In its sample, this clonotype was seen many times. The chain uses TRBV5-1 and TRBJ2-3; the D call may be TRBD1 or TRBD2 (5 bases each). Trimming left V 6 bases short and J 4 bases short, with 18 bases between. CDR1 is SGHRS, CDR2 YFSETQ, per germline. The CDR3 consists of 15 residues. In DNA form, the CDR3 reads TGCGCCAGCACCAACCAGGGACCCGGCCCAGATACGCAGTATTTT. Protein: CASTNQGPGPDTQYF.

In this sample, this clonotype turned up once. The junction does not match germline at one end; this may be a read error. The chain carries TRBV20-1 and TRBJ2-7; 12 positions agree with TRBD1. The CDR3 has 18 residues. In germline, CDR1 is DFQATT, CDR2 SNEGSKA (reference sequence). CDR3 coding DNA: TGCAGTGCTAGACCGGGACAGGGGGCAAATATTAGCTCCTACGATCAGTACTTC. Residues: CSARPGQGANISSYDQYF.

The chain joins TRBV24-1 to TRBJ2-2; 11 positions agree with TRBD1. Germline V lookup: CDR1 KGHDR, CDR2 SFDVKD. The CDR3 covers 16 residues. Trimming cost V 3 bases and J 6 bases; bases outside gene matches: 5. In DNA form, the CDR3 reads TGTGCCACCAGTGATCCGGGACAGGGGGTAGCCGGGGAGCTGTTTTTT. The encoded protein is CATSDPGQGVAGELFF.

This chain connects TRBV15 to TRBJ2-3, with D tentatively TRBD1 (5 bases). The CDR3 is 16 amino acids. Looked up from germline, CDR1 is LNHNV and CDR2 is YYDKDF (reference sequence). V lost 0 bases, J lost 2 bases, and 12 bases lay in between. The CDR3 here is CATSRDLDSFTDTQYF. CDR3 DNA: TGTGCCACCAGCAGAGATCTAGACAGCTTCACAGATACGCAGTATTTT.

This clonotype was counted ten times or more. The V and J genes are TRBV20-1 and TRBJ1-2, with D possibly being TRBD1 (5 bases). V lost 4 bases and J lost 4, with 13 bases in between. The germline V gene encodes CDR1 DFQATT and CDR2 SNEGSKA (reference sequence). The length of the CDR3 is 13 residues. The CDR3 coding sequence is TGCAGTGCTATCCCGATGGGGCCCTATGGCTACACCTTC. Its protein is CSAIPMGPYGYTF.

CDR3 nucleotide sequence: TGTGCCAGCAGTTCCACGACAGATGGCTACACCTTC. Protein product: CASSSTTDGYTF. The rearrangement uses TRBV6-5 and TRBJ1-2; D might be TRBD1 (5 bases). Trimming stripped 4 bases from V and 6 bases from J, with 9 bases between. In germline, CDR1 is MNHEY, CDR2 SVGAGI. CDR3 size: 12 residues.

This clonotype was found many times. The chain is built from TRBV3-1 and TRBJ2-2; D remains ambiguous. Trimming pared 2 bases from V and 7 bases from J, leaving 11 bases between. Germline V gene lookup returns CDR1 LGHDT and CDR2 YNNKEL (reference sequence). The CDR3 has 14 amino acids. The CDR3, as DNA: TGTGCCAGCAGCCAATCGGGTAGGGTCGGGGAGCTGTTTTTT. Protein sequence: CASSQSGRVGELFF.

This clonotype occurred many times. J is TRBJ1-5 and V is TRBV11-2; the D is unclear. CDR3 size: 13 residues. Germline-derived CDR1 and CDR2 are SGHAT and FQNNGV. V lost 5 bases and J 4 bases, leaving 9 bases between the germline ends. The CDR3 bases are TGTGCCAGCAGCGCCCAGGAGAATCAGCCCCAGCATTTT. Translating gives CASSAQENQPQHF.

This clonotype was seen ten or more times. The chain uses TRBV7-8 and TRBJ2-7; 10 bases are a match to TRBD2. The CDR3 has 16 amino acids. The V gene end was trimmed by 2 bases and the J gene end by 7 bases; junction bases not matched to a gene: 11. Germline CDR1 reads SGHVS; CDR2 reads FQNEAQ. DNA of the CDR3: TGTGCCAGCAGCTTACCGACATTAGCGGGAGGTCGAGAGCAGTACTTC. Protein: CASSLPTLAGGREQYF.

This clonotype has ten or more counts. The J gene is TRBJ1-3, the V gene TRBV5-1, with 7 bases matching TRBD1. The J segment lost 0 bases and the V segment lost 4 bases, leaving 4 bases of the junction unmatched. The CDR3 runs to 15 residues. The germline V gene has CDR1 SGHRS and CDR2 YFSETQ. The CDR3 here is CASSAEGASGNTIYF. DNA of the CDR3: TGCGCCAGCAGCGCGGAGGGGGCCTCTGGAAACACCATATATTTT. Combining the CDR3 with reference TRBV5-1 and TRBJ1-3 gives the whole variable domain KAGVTQTPRYLIKTRGQQVTLSCSPISGHRSVSWYQQTPGQGLQFLFEYFSETQRNKGNFPGRFSGRQFSNSRSEMNVSTLELGDSALYLCASSAEGASGNTIYFGEGSWLTVV.

This chain uses TRBV20-1 with TRBJ2-7; TRBD2 agrees at 10 bases. The CDR3 has 16 residues. Looked up from germline, CDR1 is DFQATT and CDR2 is SNEGSKA (reference sequence). The V segment lost 1 base and the J segment 6 bases; nucleotides outside the gene matches: 12. CDR3 in DNA: TGCAGTGCTAGAGCTAGTAGCGGGGGGAATAAAGGCGAGCAGTACTTC. Translated, it gives CSARASSGGNKGEQYF.

This clonotype showed up many times. V gene TRBV5-5 combines with J gene TRBJ2-1, with 7 bases aligning to TRBD1. V shed 5 bases and J 3 bases; nucleotides not matched to a gene: 8. This CDR3 is built from 15 residues. Looked up from germline, CDR1 is SGHKS and CDR2 is YYEKEE (reference sequence). The DNA of the CDR3 is TGTGCCAGCAGTCTTGACAGGGTCTACTACAATGAGCAGTTCTTC. It specifies CASSLDRVYYNEQFF.

This clonotype was detected many times. The chain couples TRBV5-1 to TRBJ1-1; tentatively, D is TRBD1 (6 bases). The germline V and J ends were trimmed by 0 bases and 1 base, with 10 bases remaining between them. The V gene's germline CDR1 is SGHRS and CDR2 YFSETQ. CDR3 length: 15 residues. The CDR3 loop is CASSLAPTGNTEAFF. CDR3 DNA: TGCGCCAGCAGCTTGGCCCCGACAGGGAACACTGAAGCTTTCTTT.

Many counts were recorded for this clonotype. This chain's CDR3 is CSAKGELQETQYF. The CDR3 DNA follows: TGCAGTGCTAAAGGGGAGCTGCAAGAGACCCAGTACTTC. The rearrangement joins TRBV20-1 to TRBJ2-5, with D tentatively TRBD1 or TRBD2 (5 bases each). CDR3 length equals 13 residues. Germline CDR1 DFQATT, CDR2 SNEGSKA (reference sequence). Trimming removed 4 bases from V and 2 bases from J, with 11 bases in between.

This clonotype was detected ten times or more. The V gene is TRBV12-3 or TRBV12-4, the J gene TRBJ1-2, with 7 bases fitting TRBD1. The CDR3 runs to 15 residues. Trimming took 4 bases from V and 3 from J; bases not matched to a gene: 8. CDR3 bases: TGTGCCAGCAGTTCCTCTCGACAGGGACACTATGGCTACACCTTC. Translated, it gives CASSSSRQGHYGYTF.